Below, one T cell receptor (beta chain) is given with its context. CDR1 is SGHAT, CDR2 FQNNGV, per germline. The CDR3 is 19 amino acids. Losses at the gene ends were 3 bases for V and 3 bases for J; bases not matched to a gene: 15. This entry is derived from a study of blood T cell repertoires in COVID-19. Assay used: immunoSEQ multiplex PCR; TCRdb lists only in-frame clones, some missing. The repertoire holds 240,000 or so clones, with approximately 82% as singletons. The origin of this receptor is a woman in her late teens or twenties with acute or convalescent COVID-19. Input material: peripheral blood. This chain uses TRBV11-2 with TRBJ2-7; 12 bases map to TRBD1. The CDR3 sequence is CASSFPFGTGGSNFYEQYF. DNA for the CDR3: TGTGCCAGCAGCTTTCCCTTTGGGACAGGGGGCTCGAATTTCTACGAGCAGTACTTC.